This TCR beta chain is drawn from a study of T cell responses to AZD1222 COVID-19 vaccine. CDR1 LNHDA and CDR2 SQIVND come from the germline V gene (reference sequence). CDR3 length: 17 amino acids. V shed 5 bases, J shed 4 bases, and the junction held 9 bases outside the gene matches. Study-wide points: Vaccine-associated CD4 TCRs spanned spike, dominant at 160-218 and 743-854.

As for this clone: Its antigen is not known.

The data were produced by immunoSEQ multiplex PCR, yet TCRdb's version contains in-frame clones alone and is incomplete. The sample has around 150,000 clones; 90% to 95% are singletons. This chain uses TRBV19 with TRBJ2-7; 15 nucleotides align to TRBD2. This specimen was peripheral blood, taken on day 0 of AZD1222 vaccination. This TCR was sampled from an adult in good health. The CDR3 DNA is TGTGCCAGTAGTTCCCGGACTAGCGGGAGGGCCGAGTACGAGCAGTACTTC. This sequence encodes CASSSRTSGRAEYEQYF.